The subject of this entry is one TCR beta chain. This clonotype came up many times. The target of this receptor is not known. No base quality information exists; no much larger clone differs at one position. The sample comes from a study of T cell repertoires in cytomegalovirus infection (dated by TCRdb to between 2017 and 2020). Regarding the complete study: Donor HLA type was relevant to the analysis, as public TCR beta signatures indicated carriage of CMV infection together with the matching HLA type.

Instrument on record: Illumina HiSeq 1500. TCRdb ran its own pipeline on the public reads, namely fastp trimming at Q25 and MiXCR clone calling, and kept in-frame beta chains. A single entry per CDR3 protein holds the most common genes and DNA from its merged rows. Here the sample has 490,000 or so distinct CDR3 sequences; over 9% occur a single time. Of the sample, about a tenth is held by the ten largest clones. Looking up the germline V gene (reference sequence) yields CDR1 PRHDT and CDR2 FYEKMQ. The CDR3 starts with the cysteine, ends with the phenylalanine, and has 17 residues. Just the 51-base CDR3 DNA is kept, in frame starting at base 1. V trim: 0 bases; J trim: 10 bases; unmatched bases: 12. The research as a whole found: Cumulative frequency of public TCR beta family members discriminated carriers of CMV infection plus the relevant HLA type in this cohort and an independent 352-donor cohort. The ex vivo response was dominated by HLA-C-restricted CMV-specific TCR beta clonotypes, which also provided the single most frequent clonotype in two of eight donors.

The sample was PBMCs. In this chain, TRBV13 is recombined with TRBJ2-1; 10 of the junction bases match TRBD2. This TCR was sampled from a human donor in good health (CMV status not recorded). Some clones in this sample may be carry-over from other donors' samples. At the DNA level, the sequence is TGTGCCAGCAGCTTAGGAGCGGGAGGGCCCCCTGTGGAGGAGCAGTTCTTC. This encodes CASSLGAGGPPVEEQFF.